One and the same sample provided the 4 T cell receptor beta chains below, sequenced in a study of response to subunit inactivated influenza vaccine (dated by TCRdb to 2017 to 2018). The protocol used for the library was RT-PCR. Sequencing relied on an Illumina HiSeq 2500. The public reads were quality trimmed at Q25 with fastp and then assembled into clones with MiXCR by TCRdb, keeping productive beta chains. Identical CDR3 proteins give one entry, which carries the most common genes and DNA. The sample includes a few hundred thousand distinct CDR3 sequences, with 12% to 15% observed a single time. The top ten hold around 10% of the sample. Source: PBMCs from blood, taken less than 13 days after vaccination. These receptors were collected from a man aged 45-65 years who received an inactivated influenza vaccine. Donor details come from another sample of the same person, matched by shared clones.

CDR3 bases: TGCAGCGTTGAACAGGGGCCAAACTATGGCTACACCTTC. Residues: CSVEQGPNYGYTF. The V and J genes are TRBV29-1 and TRBJ1-2, with D possibly matching TRBD1 (6 bases). The CDR3 is made up of 13 amino acids. Germline V gives CDR1 SQVTM, CDR2 ANQGSEA. V gave up 2 bases and J gave up 2 bases, with 9 bases separating them.

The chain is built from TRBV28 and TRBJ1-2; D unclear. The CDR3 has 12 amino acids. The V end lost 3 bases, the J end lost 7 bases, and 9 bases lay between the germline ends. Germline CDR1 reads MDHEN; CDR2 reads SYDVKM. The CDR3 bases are TGTGCCAGCAGTTTGAAGAATACTGGCTACACCTTC. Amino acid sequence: CASSLKNTGYTF.

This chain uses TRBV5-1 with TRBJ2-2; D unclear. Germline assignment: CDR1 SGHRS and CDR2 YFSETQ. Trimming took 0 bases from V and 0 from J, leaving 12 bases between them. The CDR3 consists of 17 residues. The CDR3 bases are TGCGCCAGCAGCTTGGCCGCCAGGACCTCGAACACCGGGGAGCTGTTTTTT. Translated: CASSLAARTSNTGELFF.

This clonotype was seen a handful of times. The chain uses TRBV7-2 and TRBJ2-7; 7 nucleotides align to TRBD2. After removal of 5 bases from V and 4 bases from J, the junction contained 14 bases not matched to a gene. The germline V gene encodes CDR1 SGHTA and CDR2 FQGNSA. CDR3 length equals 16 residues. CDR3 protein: CASSPNGRGSGYEQYF. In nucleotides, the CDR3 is TGTGCCAGCAGCCCTAATGGCCGCGGGAGTGGGTACGAGCAGTACTTC.